A single sample is the source of the 11 T cell receptor beta chains below, sequenced in a study of blood T cell repertoires in COVID-19. Measured with immunoSEQ multiplex PCR; TCRdb has only the in-frame clones, and not every one. Here the sample spans about 240,000 clones, approximately 83% being singletons. Sequencing was performed on peripheral blood. The receptors originated from a woman under 40 who had recovered from COVID-19.

This chain links TRBV7-3 with TRBJ2-2, with D possibly being TRBD2 (6 bases). Per germline, CDR1 SGHTA and CDR2 FQGTGA. Trimming cost V 2 bases and J 0 bases, with 10 bases left between them. The CDR3 consists of 16 residues. The CDR3: CASSLVGGPNTGELFF. CDR3 nucleotides: TGTGCCAGCAGCTTAGTGGGGGGACCGAACACCGGGGAGCTGTTTTTT.

The chain joins TRBV5-1 to TRBJ2-7, with D perhaps matching TRBD1 (6 bases). V shed 1 base and J shed 4 bases, with 12 bases lying between them. The CDR3 is made up of 14 amino acids. CDR1 and CDR2 (germline): SGHRS, YFSETQ. The CDR3, as DNA: TGCGCCAGCAGCTTGCTGGGGGCGGGTTACGAGCAGTACTTC. This gives the protein CASSLLGAGYEQYF. Looking up the rest from reference TRBV5-1 and TRBJ2-7 gives the full variable domain: KAGVTQTPRYLIKTRGQQVTLSCSPISGHRSVSWYQQTPGQGLQFLFEYFSETQRNKGNFPGRFSGRQFSNSRSEMNVSTLELGDSALYLCASSLLGAGYEQYFGPGTRLTVT.

J is TRBJ2-3 and V is TRBV5-5; no firm D call. Germline V gene sequence: CDR1 SGHKS, CDR2 YYEKEE (reference sequence). With 1 base removed from V and 0 bases from J, the gap between germline ends came to 6 bases. CDR3 size: 14 residues. The CDR3 DNA reads TGTGCCAGCAGCTTGCCGACAAGCACAGATACGCAGTATTTT. Its protein product is CASSLPTSTDTQYF.

V usage is TRBV2 and J usage is TRBJ2-7; TRBD1 matches at 12 bases. The CDR3 contains 15 residues. The J segment lost 7 bases and the V segment lost 2 bases, leaving 6 bases of the junction unmatched. Germline V gene lookup returns CDR1 SNHLY and CDR2 FYNNEI. CDR3 in amino acids: CASSELGQGAGEQYF. In nucleotides, the CDR3 is TGTGCCAGCAGTGAACTGGGACAGGGGGCTGGAGAGCAGTACTTC.

V usage is TRBV15 and J usage is TRBJ2-7, with 7 nucleotides matching TRBD1. The J segment lost 3 bases and the V segment lost 7 bases, leaving 6 bases of the junction unmatched. The CDR3 spans 13 residues. Germline CDR1 LNHNV, CDR2 YYDKDF (reference sequence). The chain's CDR3 is CATTLGDSYEQYF. The CDR3 DNA follows: TGTGCCACCACCCTCGGGGACAGCTACGAGCAGTACTTC.

The gene calls are TRBV3-1 (or the pseudogene TRBV3-2) and TRBJ2-1, with D perhaps TRBD2 (7 bases). Germline V lookup: CDR1 LGHDT, CDR2 YNNKEL (reference sequence). The CDR3 is made up of 16 amino acids. V was trimmed by 1 base and J by 7 bases, leaving 17 bases between them. The CDR3, as DNA: TGTGCCAGCAGCCAAGCATCGGGGGGCCTAGGGAATGAGCAGTTCTTC. Translated, it gives CASSQASGGLGNEQFF.

V and J are TRBV18 and TRBJ2-5; TRBD2 is a possible D gene (5 bases). Germline CDR1 KGHSH, CDR2 LQKENI. V lost 2 bases, J lost 2 bases, and 15 bases lay in between. This CDR3 has 16 residues. The CDR3 protein is CASSPSRGRGQETQYF. CDR3 coding DNA: TGTGCCAGCTCACCATCTCGGGGAAGAGGGCAAGAGACCCAGTACTTC.

The chain uses TRBV6-6 and TRBJ2-7, with a weak D call TRBD1 (6 bases). Germline V gene data show CDR1 as MNHNY and CDR2 as SVGAGI (reference sequence). The CDR3 has 14 residues. V lost 4 bases and J lost 0, with 10 bases in between. The CDR3 region is CASSSDRFSYEQYF. The CDR3 coding sequence is TGTGCCAGCAGTTCAGACAGGTTCTCCTACGAGCAGTACTTC.

The chain combines TRBV5-4 with TRBJ2-1, with 11 bases aligning to TRBD2. The germline gives CDR1 SGHNT, CDR2 YYREEE (reference sequence). V trimming: 4 bases; J trimming: 8 bases; junction bases outside the gene matches: 14. CDR3 length: 17 residues. CDR3 DNA sequence: TGTGCCAGCAGCGACGGGAGGCTTCTAGCGGGGGGCTATGAGCAGTTCTTC. Encoded protein: CASSDGRLLAGGYEQFF.

The chain has TRBV3-1 (or the pseudogene TRBV3-2) and TRBJ1-3; 7 bases line up with TRBD1. This CDR3 is 15 amino acids long. Germline V gene sequence: CDR1 LGHDT, CDR2 YNNKEL (reference sequence). J was trimmed by 3 bases and V by 1 base; bases with no gene match: 3. CDR3 in DNA: TGTGCCAGCAGCCAAGGGACAGGCCTTGGAAACACCATATATTTT. Protein product: CASSQGTGLGNTIYF.

The rearrangement joins TRBV9 to TRBJ2-1, with 9 positions matching TRBD1. Germline CDR1 and CDR2: SGDLS and YYNGEE. The CDR3 has 16 amino acids. V trimming: 1 base; J trimming: 7 bases; junction bases outside the gene matches: 9. The CDR3 sequence: CASSVHRDRESNEQFF. The CDR3 DNA is TGTGCCAGCAGCGTACACCGGGACAGGGAATCAAATGAGCAGTTCTTC.